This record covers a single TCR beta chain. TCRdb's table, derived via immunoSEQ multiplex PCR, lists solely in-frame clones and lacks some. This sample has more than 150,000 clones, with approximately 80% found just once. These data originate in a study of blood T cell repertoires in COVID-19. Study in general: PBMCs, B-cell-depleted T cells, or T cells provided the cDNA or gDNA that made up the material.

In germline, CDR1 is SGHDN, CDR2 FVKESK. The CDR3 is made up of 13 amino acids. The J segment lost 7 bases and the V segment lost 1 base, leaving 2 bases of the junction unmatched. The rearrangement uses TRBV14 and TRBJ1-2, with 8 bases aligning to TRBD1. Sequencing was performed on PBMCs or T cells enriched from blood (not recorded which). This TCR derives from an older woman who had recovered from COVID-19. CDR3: CASSQVTGGGYTF. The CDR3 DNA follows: TGTGCCAGCAGCCAAGTAACAGGGGGTGGCTACACCTTC. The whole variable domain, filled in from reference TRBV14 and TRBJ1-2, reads EAGVTQFPSHSVIEKGQTVTLRCDPISGHDNLYWYRRVMGKEIKFLLHFVKESKQDESGMPNNRFLAERTGGTYSTLKVQPAELEDSGVYFCASSQVTGGGYTFGSGTRLTVV.